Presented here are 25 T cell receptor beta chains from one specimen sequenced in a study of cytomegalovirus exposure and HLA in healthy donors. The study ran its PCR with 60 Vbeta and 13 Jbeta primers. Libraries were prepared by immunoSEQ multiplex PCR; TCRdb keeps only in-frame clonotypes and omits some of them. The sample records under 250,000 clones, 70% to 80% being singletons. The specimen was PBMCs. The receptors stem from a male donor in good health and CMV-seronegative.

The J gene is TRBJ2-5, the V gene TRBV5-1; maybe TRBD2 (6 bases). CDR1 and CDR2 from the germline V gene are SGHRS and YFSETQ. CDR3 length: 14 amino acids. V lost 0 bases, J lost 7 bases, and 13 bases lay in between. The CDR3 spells CASSLGKVGGTQYF. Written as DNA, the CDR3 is TGCGCCAGCAGCTTGGGGAAAGTGGGGGGGACCCAGTACTTC.

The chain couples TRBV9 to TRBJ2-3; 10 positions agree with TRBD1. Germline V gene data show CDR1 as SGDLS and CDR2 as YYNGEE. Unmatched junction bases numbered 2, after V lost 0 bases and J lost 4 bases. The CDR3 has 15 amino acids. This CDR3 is CASSVGDRGPDTQYF. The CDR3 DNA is TGTGCCAGCAGCGTAGGGGACAGGGGCCCAGATACGCAGTATTTT.

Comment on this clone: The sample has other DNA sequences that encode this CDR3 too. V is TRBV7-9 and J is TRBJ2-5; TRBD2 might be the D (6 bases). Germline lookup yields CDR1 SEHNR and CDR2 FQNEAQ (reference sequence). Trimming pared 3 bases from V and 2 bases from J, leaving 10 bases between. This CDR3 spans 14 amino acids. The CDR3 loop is CASSLTGRQETQYF. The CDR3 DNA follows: TGTGCCAGCAGCTTGACGGGGAGGCAAGAGACCCAGTACTTC.

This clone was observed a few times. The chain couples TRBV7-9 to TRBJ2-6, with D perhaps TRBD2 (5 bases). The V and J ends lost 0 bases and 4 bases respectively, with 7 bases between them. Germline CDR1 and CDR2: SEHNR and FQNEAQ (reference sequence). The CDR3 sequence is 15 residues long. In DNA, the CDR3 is TGTGCCAGCAGCTTAGCGGGAGCAGGGGCCAACGTCCTGACTTTC. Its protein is CASSLAGAGANVLTF. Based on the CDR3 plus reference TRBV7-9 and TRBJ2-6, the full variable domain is DTGVSQNPRHKITKRGQNVTFRCDPISEHNRLYWYRQTLGQGPEFLTYFQNEAQLEKSRLLSDRFSAERPKGSFSTLEIQRTEQGDSAMYLCASSLAGAGANVLTFGAGSRLTVL.

The DNA for the CDR3 is TGTGCCAGCTCACCTTCCGACAGGGCGTTAAGTGTTGGCACTGAAGCTTTCTTT. Translated, it gives CASSPSDRALSVGTEAFF. The V gene is TRBV18, the J gene TRBJ1-1, with 7 bases that match TRBD1. The V gene's germline CDR1 is KGHSH and CDR2 LQKENI. This CDR3 comprises 18 residues. J was trimmed by 4 bases and V by 3 bases; bases with no gene match: 17.

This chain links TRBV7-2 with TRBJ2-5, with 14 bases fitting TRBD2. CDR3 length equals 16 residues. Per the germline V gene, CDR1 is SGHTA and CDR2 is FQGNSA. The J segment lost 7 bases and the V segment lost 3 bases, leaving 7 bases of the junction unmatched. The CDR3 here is CASSLRLAGGSATQYF. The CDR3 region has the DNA TGTGCCAGCAGCTTGAGACTAGCGGGAGGGTCTGCGACCCAGTACTTC.

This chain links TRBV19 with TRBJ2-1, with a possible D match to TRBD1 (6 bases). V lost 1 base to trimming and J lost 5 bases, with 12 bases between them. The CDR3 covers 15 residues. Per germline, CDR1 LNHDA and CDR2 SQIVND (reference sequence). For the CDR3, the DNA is TGTGCCAGTAGTATAGGTTGGGCAGGGGACAATGAGCAGTTCTTC. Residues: CASSIGWAGDNEQFF.

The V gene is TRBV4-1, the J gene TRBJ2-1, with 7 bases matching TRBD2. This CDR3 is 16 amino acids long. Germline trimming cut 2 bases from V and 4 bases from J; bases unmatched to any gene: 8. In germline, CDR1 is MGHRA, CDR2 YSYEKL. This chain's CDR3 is CASSQSRAGDYNEQFF. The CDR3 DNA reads TGCGCCAGCAGCCAATCGAGGGCGGGAGATTACAATGAGCAGTTCTTC.

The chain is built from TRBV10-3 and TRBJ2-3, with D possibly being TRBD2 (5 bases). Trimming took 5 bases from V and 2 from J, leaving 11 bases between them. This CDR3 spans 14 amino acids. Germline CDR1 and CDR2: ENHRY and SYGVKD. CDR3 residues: CAISTSDSTDTQYF. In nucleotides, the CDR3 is TGTGCCATCAGTACTAGTGATTCCACAGATACGCAGTATTTT.

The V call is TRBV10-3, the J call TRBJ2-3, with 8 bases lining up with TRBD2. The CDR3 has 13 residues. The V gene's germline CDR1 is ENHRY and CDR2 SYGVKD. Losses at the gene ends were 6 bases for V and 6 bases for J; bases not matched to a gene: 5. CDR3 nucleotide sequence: TGTGCCATCAGACTAGCGGTGGAGGATACGCAGTATTTT. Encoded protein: CAIRLAVEDTQYF.

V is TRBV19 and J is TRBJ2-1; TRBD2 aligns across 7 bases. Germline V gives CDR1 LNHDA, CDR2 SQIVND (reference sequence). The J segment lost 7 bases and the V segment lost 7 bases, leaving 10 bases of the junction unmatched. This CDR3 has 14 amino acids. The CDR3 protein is CASTSGLGGNEQFF. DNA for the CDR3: TGTGCCAGTACATCGGGACTGGGAGGGAATGAGCAGTTCTTC.

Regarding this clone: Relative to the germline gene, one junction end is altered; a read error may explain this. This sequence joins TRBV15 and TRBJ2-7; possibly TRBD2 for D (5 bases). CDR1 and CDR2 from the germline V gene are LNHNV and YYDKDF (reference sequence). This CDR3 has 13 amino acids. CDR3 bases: TGTGCCACCAGCAGAGACAGGACTCCCCAGTTCAGCTTC. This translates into CATSRDRTPQFSF.

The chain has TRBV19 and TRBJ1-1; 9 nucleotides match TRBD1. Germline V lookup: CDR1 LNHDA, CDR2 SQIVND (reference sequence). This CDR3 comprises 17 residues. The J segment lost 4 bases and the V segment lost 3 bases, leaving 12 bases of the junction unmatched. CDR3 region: CASSILSSGDRVTEAFF. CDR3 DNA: TGTGCCAGTAGTATTCTTAGTAGTGGGGACAGGGTCACTGAAGCTTTCTTT.

The CDR3 loop reads CARGGAVGGELFF. CDR3 sequence (DNA): TGTGCCAGGGGGGGTGCAGTTGGCGGGGAGCTGTTTTTT. The gene calls are TRBV2 and TRBJ2-2, with a possible D match to TRBD2 (6 bases). The CDR3 loop spans 13 amino acids. Germline V lookup: CDR1 SNHLY, CDR2 FYNNEI. V lost 9 bases to trimming and J lost 7 bases, with 15 bases between them.

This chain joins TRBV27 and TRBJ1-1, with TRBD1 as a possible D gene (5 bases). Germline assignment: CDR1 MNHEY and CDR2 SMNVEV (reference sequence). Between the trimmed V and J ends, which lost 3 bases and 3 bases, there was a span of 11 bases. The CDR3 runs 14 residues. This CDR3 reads CASSLQGGDTEAFF. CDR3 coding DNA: TGTGCCAGCAGTTTGCAGGGAGGGGACACTGAAGCTTTCTTT.

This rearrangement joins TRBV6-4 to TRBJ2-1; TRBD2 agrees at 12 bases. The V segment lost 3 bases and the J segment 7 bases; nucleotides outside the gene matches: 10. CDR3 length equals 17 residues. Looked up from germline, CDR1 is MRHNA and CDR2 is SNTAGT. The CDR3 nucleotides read TGTGCCAGCAGTGAACAATATAAAGGACTAGCGGGAAATGAGCAGTTCTTC. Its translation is CASSEQYKGLAGNEQFF.

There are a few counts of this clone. The CDR3 DNA reads TGTGCCAGCACCGAGGGGGGGTCCTACGAGCAGTACTTC. Protein: CASTEGGSYEQYF. This chain joins TRBV6-4 and TRBJ2-7; tentatively, D is TRBD2 (7 bases). CDR3 length equals 13 residues. CDR1 MRHNA and CDR2 SNTAGT come from the germline V gene. Trimming pared 7 bases from V and 1 base from J, leaving 11 bases between.

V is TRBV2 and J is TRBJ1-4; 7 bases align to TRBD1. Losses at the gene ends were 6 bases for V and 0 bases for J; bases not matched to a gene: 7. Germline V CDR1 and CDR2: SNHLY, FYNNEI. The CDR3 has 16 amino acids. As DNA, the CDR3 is TGTGCCAGCAGGCGCAGGGGGGTCGCAACTAATGAAAAACTGTTTTTT. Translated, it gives CASRRRGVATNEKLFF. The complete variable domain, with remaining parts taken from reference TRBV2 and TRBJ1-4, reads EPEVTQTPSHQVTQMGQEVILRCVPISNHLYFYWYRQILGQKVEFLVSFYNNEISEKSEIFDDQFSVERPDGSNFTLKIRSTKLEDSAMYFCASRRRGVATNEKLFFGSGTQLSVL.

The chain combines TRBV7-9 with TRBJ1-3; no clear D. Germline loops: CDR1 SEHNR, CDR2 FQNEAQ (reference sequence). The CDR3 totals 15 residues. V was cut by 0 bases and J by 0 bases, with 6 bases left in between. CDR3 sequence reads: CASSLASLSGNTIYF. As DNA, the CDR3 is TGTGCCAGCAGCTTAGCCTCCCTCTCTGGAAACACCATATATTTT.

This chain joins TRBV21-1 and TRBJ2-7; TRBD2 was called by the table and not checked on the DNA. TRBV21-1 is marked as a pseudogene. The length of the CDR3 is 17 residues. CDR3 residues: CASSRTGTSGSKYEQYF. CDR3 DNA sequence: TGTGCCAGCAGCAGAACCGGGACTAGCGGGAGTAAGTACGAGCAGTACTTC.

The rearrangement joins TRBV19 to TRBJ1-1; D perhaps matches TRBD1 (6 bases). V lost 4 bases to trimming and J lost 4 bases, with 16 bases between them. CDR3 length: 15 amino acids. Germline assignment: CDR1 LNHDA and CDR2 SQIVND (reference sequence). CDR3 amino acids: CASSTPEGGSTEAFF. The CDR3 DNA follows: TGTGCCAGTAGTACGCCTGAGGGGGGGAGCACTGAAGCTTTCTTT.

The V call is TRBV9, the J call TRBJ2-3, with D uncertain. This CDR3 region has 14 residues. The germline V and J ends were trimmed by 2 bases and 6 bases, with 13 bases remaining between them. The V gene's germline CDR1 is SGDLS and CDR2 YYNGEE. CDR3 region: CASSVYHDTDTQYF. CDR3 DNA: TGTGCCAGCAGCGTCTATCACGACACCGATACGCAGTATTTT.

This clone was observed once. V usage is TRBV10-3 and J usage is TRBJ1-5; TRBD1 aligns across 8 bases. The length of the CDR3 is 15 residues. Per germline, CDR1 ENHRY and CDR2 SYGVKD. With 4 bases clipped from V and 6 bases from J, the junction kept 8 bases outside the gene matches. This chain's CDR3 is CAISGGTGGGQPQHF. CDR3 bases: TGTGCCATCAGTGGGGGAACAGGGGGGGGTCAGCCCCAGCATTTT.

The CDR3 protein is CASTFDRGGTEAFF. As DNA, the CDR3 is TGTGCCAGCACCTTCGACCGCGGGGGAACTGAAGCTTTCTTT. The rearrangement links TRBV5-4 to TRBJ1-1; D is possibly TRBD1 (5 bases). Trimming removed 6 bases at V and 5 bases at J, with 17 bases between. The CDR3 has 14 amino acids. The germline CDR1 and CDR2 sequences are SGHNT and YYREEE (reference sequence).

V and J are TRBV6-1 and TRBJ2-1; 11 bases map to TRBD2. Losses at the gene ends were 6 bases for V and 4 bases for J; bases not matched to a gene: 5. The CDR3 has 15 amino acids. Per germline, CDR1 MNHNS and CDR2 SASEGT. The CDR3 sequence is CASRPRTSGYNEQFF. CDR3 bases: TGTGCCAGCAGACCCAGGACTAGCGGGTACAATGAGCAGTTCTTC.